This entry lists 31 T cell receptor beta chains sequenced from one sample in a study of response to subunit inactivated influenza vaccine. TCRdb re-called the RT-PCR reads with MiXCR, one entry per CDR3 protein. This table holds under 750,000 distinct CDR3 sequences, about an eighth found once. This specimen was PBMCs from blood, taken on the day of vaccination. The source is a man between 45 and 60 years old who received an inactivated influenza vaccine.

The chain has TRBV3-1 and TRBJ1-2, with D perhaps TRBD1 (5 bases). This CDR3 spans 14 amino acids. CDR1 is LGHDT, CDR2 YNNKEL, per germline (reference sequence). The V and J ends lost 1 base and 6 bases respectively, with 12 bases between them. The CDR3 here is CASSQGGTENGYTF. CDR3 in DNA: TGTGCCAGCAGCCAAGGCGGGACGGAGAATGGCTACACCTTC.

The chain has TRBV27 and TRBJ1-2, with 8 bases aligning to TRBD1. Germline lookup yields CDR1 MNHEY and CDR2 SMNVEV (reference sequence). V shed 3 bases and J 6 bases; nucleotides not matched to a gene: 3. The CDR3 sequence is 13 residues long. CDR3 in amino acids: CASSFRGPHGYTF. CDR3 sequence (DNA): TGTGCCAGCAGTTTCAGGGGGCCCCATGGCTACACCTTC.

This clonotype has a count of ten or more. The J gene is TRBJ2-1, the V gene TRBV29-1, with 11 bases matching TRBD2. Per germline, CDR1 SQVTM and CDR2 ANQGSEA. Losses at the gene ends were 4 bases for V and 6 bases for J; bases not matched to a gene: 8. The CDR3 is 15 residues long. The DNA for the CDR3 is TGCAGCGTTGGCTCTACTAGCGGGAGTGGCAATGAGCAGTTCTTC. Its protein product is CSVGSTSGSGNEQFF.

The CDR3 region has the DNA TGTGCCAGCAGTTCGTCACCAGCCACCACAGATACGCAGTATTTT. As protein: CASSSSPATTDTQYF. V and J are TRBV28 and TRBJ2-3; D gene unclear. Looked up from germline, CDR1 is MDHEN and CDR2 is SYDVKM. This CDR3 has 15 amino acids. Trimming removed 4 bases at V and 2 bases at J, with 13 bases between.

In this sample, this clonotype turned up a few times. The CDR3 DNA follows: TGTGCCACCAGTGACGGACTAGCGGGGGTCCACCAAGAGACCCAGTACTTC. Protein: CATSDGLAGVHQETQYF. The chain employs TRBV24-1 and TRBJ2-5; 13 nucleotides match TRBD2. CDR3 size: 17 residues. V gave up 4 bases and J gave up 0 bases; unmatched junction bases: 4. Germline V gene data show CDR1 as KGHDR and CDR2 as SFDVKD.

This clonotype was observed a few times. CDR3 amino acids: CSVRSGSSYNEQFF. In nucleotides, the CDR3 is TGCAGTGTCCGTAGCGGTTCCAGCTACAATGAGCAGTTCTTC. The J gene is TRBJ2-1, the V gene TRBV20-1, with D perhaps matching TRBD2 (6 bases). Trimming cost V 7 bases and J 3 bases, with 16 bases left between them. CDR3 length equals 14 residues. Germline CDR1 is DFQATT and CDR2 is SNEGSKA (reference sequence).

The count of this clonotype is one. This CDR3 is CAWAGLPNEQFF. For the CDR3, the DNA is TGTGCCTGGGCCGGACTTCCGAATGAGCAGTTCTTC. The chain uses TRBV30 and TRBJ2-1; D perhaps matches TRBD2 (5 bases). Deletions cut 5 bases from V and 7 bases from J, with 12 bases between. The length of the CDR3 is 12 residues. Germline CDR1 is GTSNPN and CDR2 is SVGIG (reference sequence).

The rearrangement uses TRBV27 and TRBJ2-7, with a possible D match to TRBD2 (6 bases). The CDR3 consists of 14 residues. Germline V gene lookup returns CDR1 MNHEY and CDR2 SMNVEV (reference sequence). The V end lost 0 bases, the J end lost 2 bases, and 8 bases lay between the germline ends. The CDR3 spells CASSLSLAAYEQYF. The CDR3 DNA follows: TGTGCCAGCAGTTTATCACTAGCAGCCTACGAGCAGTACTTC.

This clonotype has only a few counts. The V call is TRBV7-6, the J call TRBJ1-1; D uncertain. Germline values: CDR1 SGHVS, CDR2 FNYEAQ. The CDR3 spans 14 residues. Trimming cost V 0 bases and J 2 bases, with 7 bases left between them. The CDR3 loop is CASSLAESNTEAFF. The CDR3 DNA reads TGTGCCAGCAGCTTAGCGGAATCAAACACTGAAGCTTTCTTT.

The CDR3 nucleotides are TGTGCCAGTAGCCCCCTCGGAGGGTTGGAGACCCAGTACTTC. Amino acid sequence: CASSPLGGLETQYF. The chain couples TRBV19 to TRBJ2-5, with TRBD2 as a possible D gene (6 bases). Germline V CDR1 and CDR2: LNHDA, SQIVND (reference sequence). Trimming removed 6 bases from V and 5 bases from J, with 16 bases in between. The CDR3 totals 14 residues.

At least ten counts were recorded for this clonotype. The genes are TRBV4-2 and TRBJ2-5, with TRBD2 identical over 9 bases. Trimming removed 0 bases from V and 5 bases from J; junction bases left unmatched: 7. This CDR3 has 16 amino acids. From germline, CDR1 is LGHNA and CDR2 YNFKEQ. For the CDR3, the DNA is TGTGCCAGCAGCCAAGATCCCAGCGGGGGGTTTGAGACCCAGTACTTC. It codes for CASSQDPSGGFETQYF.

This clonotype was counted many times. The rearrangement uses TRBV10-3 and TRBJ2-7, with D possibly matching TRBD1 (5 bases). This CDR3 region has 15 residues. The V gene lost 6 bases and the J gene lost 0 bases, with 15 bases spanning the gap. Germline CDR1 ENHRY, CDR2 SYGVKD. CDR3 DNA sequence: TGTGCCATCAGCCAAGACAGTTTTAGCTCCTACGAGCAGTACTTC. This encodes CAISQDSFSSYEQYF.

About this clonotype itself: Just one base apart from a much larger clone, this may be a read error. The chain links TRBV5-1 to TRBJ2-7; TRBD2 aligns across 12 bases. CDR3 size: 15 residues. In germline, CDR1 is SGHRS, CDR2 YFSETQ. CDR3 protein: CASSGMGLAGLEHYF. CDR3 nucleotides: TGCGCCAGCAGCGGCATGGGACTAGCGGGCCTCGAGCACTACTTC.

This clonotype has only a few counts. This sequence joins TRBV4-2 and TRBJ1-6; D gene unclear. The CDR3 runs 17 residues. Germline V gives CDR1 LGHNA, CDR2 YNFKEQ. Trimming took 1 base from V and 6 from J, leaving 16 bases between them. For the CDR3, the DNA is TGTGCCAGCAGCCAAGGGTATACGTTAACTTCTAATTCACCCCTCCACTTT. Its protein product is CASSQGYTLTSNSPLHF.

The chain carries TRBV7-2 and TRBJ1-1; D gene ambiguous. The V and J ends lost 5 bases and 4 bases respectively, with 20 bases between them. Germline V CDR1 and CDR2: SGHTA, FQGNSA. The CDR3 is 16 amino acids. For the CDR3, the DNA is TGTGCCAGCAGCGTAGGTGCCCGGCTCCGGGGCACTGAAGCTTTCTTT. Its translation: CASSVGARLRGTEAFF.

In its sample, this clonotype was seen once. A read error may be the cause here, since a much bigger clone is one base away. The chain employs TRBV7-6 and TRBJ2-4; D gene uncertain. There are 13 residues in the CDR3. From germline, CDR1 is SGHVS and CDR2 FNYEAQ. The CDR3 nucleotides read TGTGCCAGCAGCTTAGATGCCAACAACATTCAGTACTTC. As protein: CASSLDANNIQYF.

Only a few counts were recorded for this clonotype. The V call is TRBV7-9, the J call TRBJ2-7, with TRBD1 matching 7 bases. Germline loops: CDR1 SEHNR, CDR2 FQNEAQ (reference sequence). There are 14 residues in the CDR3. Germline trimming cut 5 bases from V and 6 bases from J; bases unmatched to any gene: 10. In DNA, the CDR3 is TGTGCCAGCAGCCAACCGGGACAGCTTTCCGAGCAGTACTTC. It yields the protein CASSQPGQLSEQYF.

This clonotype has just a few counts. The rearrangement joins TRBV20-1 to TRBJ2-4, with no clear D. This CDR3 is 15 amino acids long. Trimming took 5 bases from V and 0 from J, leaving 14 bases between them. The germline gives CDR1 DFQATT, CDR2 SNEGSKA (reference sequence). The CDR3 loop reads CSAPGRMLAKNIQYF. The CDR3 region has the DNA TGCAGTGCTCCCGGGCGTATGCTAGCCAAAAACATTCAGTACTTC.

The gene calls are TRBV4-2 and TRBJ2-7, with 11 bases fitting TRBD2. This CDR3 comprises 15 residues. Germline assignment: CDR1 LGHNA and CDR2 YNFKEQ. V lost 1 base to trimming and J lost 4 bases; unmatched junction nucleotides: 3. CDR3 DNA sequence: TGTGCCAGCAGCCAAGGGGCTAGCGGGGGGTACGAGCAGTACTTC. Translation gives CASSQGASGGYEQYF.

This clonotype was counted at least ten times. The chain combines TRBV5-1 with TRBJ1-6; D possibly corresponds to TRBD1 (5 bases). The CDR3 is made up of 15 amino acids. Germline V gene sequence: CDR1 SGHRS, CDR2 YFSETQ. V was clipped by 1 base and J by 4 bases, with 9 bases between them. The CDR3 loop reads CASSLTGDYNSPLHF. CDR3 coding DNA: TGCGCCAGCAGCTTGACAGGCGATTATAATTCACCCCTCCACTTT.

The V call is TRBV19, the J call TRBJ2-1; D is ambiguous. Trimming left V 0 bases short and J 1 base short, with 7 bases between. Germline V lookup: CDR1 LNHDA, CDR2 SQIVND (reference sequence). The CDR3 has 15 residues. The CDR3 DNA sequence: TGTGCCAGTAGTATAGATACCGGGTCCTACAATGAGCAGTTCTTC. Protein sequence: CASSIDTGSYNEQFF.

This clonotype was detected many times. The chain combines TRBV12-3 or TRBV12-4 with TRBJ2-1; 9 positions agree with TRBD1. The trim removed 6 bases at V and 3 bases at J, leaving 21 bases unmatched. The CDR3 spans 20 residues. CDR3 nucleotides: TGTGCCAGCAGCCCAGGACATCTGGAAAGGACAGGGGACCTCTACAATGAGCAGTTCTTC. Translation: CASSPGHLERTGDLYNEQFF.

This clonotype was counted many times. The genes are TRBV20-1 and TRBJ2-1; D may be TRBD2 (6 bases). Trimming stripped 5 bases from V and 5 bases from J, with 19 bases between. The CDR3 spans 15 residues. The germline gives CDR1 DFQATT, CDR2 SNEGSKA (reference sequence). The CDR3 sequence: CSAPSGVAVDNEQFF. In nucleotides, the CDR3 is TGCAGTGCTCCCTCGGGGGTAGCGGTTGACAATGAGCAGTTCTTC.

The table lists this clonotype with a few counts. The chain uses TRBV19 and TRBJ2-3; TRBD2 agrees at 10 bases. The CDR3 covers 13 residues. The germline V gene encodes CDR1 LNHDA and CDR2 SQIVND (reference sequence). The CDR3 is CTISSGRTHTQYF. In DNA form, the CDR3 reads TGTACTATAAGTAGCGGGAGGACACATACGCAGTATTTT.

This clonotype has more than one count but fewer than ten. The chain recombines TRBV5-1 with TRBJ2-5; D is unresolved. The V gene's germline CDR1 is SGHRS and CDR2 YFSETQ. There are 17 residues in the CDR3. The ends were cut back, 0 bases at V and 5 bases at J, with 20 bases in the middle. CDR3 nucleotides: TGCGCCAGCAGCTTGGATTTCGGCAGTAGAAAAAAGGAGACCCAGTACTTC. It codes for CASSLDFGSRKKETQYF.

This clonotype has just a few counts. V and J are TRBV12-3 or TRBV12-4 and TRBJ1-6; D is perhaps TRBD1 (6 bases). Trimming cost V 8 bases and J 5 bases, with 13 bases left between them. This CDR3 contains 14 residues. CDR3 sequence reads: CASGPGHHNSPLHF. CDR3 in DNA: TGTGCCAGCGGCCCGGGACACCATAATTCACCCCTCCACTTT.

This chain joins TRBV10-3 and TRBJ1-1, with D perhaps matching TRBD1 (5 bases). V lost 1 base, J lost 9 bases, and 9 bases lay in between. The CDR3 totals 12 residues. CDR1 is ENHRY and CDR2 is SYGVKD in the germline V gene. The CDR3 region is CAISEWGNQAFF. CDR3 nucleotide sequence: TGTGCCATCAGTGAGTGGGGGAACCAAGCTTTCTTT.

The CDR3 DNA reads TGTGCCAGCAGTGAAGCGGCAGTGACTGGGGCCAACGTCCTGACTTTC. It yields the protein CASSEAAVTGANVLTF. This rearrangement joins TRBV2 to TRBJ2-6; D gene unclear. The germline V and J ends were trimmed by 0 bases and 2 bases, with 8 bases remaining between them. There are 16 residues in the CDR3. Germline CDR1 reads SNHLY; CDR2 reads FYNNEI.

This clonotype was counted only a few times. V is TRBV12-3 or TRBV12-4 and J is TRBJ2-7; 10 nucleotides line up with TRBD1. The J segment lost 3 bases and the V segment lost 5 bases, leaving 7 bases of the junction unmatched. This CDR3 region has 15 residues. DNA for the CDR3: TGTGCCAGCAGTCAAGGACAGGGGGGATTCTACGAGCAGTACTTC. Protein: CASSQGQGGFYEQYF.

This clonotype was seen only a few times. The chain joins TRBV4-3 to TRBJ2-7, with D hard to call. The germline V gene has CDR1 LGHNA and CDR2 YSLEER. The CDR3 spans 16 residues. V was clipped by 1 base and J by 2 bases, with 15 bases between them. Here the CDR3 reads CASSQGAWGSAYEQYF. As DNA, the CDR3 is TGCGCCAGCAGCCAAGGGGCCTGGGGAAGCGCCTACGAGCAGTACTTC.

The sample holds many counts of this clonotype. CDR3 in DNA: TGCGCCAGCAGCCAAGACGGACAGGGGGGCTACGAGCAGTACTTC. It encodes CASSQDGQGGYEQYF. The chain joins TRBV4-3 to TRBJ2-7; 10 bases are a match to TRBD1. The CDR3 runs 15 residues. V was clipped by 0 bases and J by 3 bases; unmatched bases: 2. CDR1 LGHNA and CDR2 YSLEER come from the germline V gene.